Below, one T cell receptor beta chain is given with its context. Its recognized antigen is unknown. No base quality values were provided; no much bigger clone lies one nucleotide off. The data belong to a study of response to subunit inactivated influenza vaccine (dated by TCRdb to 2016 to 2019). For context, the study as a whole: Deep quantitative T cell receptor repertoire profiling was used in the study to track responses to a trivalent subunit inactivated influenza vaccine. What the study reported, not specific to this receptor: The authors suggested that each seasonal influenza vaccination may recruit only a limited number of new T cells.

Trimming at the junction amounts to 1 base on V and 15 bases on J, and the germline ends lie 16 bases apart. The CDR3 numbers 13 residues from cysteine through phenylalanine. Of the read, only the CDR3 DNA is kept; its 39 bases are in frame from base 1. Libraries were prepared through RT-PCR. The sample was run on an Illumina HiSeq 2500. TCRdb reran the public reads through fastp at Q25 and MiXCR, keeping productive beta chains. Each entry merges the rows of one CDR3 protein and shows their most common DNA and genes. The sample has roughly 650,000 distinct CDR3 sequences on record, around 15% of them singletons. Around 7.6% of the sample goes to the ten largest clones.

This sequence uses TRBV12-3 or TRBV12-4 and TRBJ2-1; the D gene cannot be resolved reliably. This TCR derives from a man over 45 who received an inactivated influenza vaccine. Donor details come from another sample of the same person, matched by shared clones. The material was PBMCs from blood, obtained 14 days before vaccination. The DNA is as follows: TGTGCCAGCAGTTTAGTCGTCGGTCTTAGCAGGTTCTTC. This codes for CASSLVVGLSRFF.